The clone carrying this T cell receptor beta chain was seen only a few times. The antigen is unknown. This table comes from immunoSEQ multiplex PCR, and its TCRdb copy is limited to in-frame clones, with some not included. This table holds around 60,000 clones, roughly three quarters found once. The data were taken from a study of memory CD4+ T cells and cytomegalovirus serostatus. The sort gate was single viable CD3+CD4+CD8-CD45RO+ cells for memory CD4+ T cells. Serum IgG to CMV pp150, pp28, p38 and p52 defined serostatus. After thawing, CD4+ T cells were positively selected. The CDR3 has 17 residues. The germline CDR1 and CDR2 sequences are MGHDK and SYGVNS. The J segment lost 1 base and the V segment lost 4 bases, leaving 10 bases of the junction unmatched. Study findings and constraints: The CMV-associated TCR signature appears largely within the CD4+ memory repertoire. About two fifths of the roughly 160 known CMV-associated TCRbeta sequences appeared in CD4+ memory.

V and J are TRBV25-1 and TRBJ1-1; 9 nucleotides match TRBD1. The sample was memory CD4+ T cells from blood. This TCR derives from an adult in good health and CMV-seronegative. The CDR3 is CASSGPMRGQGNTEAFF. The CDR3 DNA sequence: TGTGCCAGCAGTGGCCCTATGAGGGGACAGGGGAACACTGAAGCTTTCTTT.